This T cell receptor (beta chain) was found in a study of T cells in Graves' hyperthyroidism and ophthalmopathy. Study-level results: Ophthalmopathy was model-predicted a median around seven months pre-onset.

A remark on this clonotype: What it recognizes is unknown.

Using RNA transcripts as the source, TCR beta CDR3 regions were amplified. First-round RT-PCR targeting the TCR CDR3 was performed with the HTBI primer set. TCRdb fed the multiplex PCR reads into MiXCR, producing one record per CDR3 protein. The sample gives 530,000 or so distinct CDR3 sequences, 40% to 55% of which show up once; around 7.7% is in the top ten. Per germline, CDR1 SGHDN and CDR2 FVKESK. This CDR3 is built from 14 residues. The sample comprised peripheral blood or thyroid tissue (not recorded which). The chain couples TRBV14 to TRBJ1-5, with D uncertain. The sequence was collected from a woman aged 18-35 years with Graves' hyperthyroidism. Written as DNA, the CDR3 is TGTGCTAGAGCCCCCGGACGGACCAATCAGCCCCAGCATTTT. Protein product: CARAPGRTNQPQHF.